These T cell receptor beta chains were read from a single sample in a study of regulatory T cells in long-lasting Graves disease. One entry per CDR3 protein results from TCRdb running MiXCR on the multiplex PCR reads. The repertoire holds roughly 530,000 distinct CDR3 sequences, with around 15% as singletons. Another study also made use of these data, one on T cells in Graves' hyperthyroidism and ophthalmopathy.

The sample in question was peripheral blood mononuclear cells (PBMCs), obtained at new diagnosis, from a patient treated with antithyroid drugs. These TCRs come from a woman aged 35-65 years with Graves disease. The CDR3 runs from the conserved cysteine through the conserved F or W. The order of the fields is CDR3 DNA, CDR3 protein, J gene, V gene, D gene, clone size. A D gene is named only where the DNA matches it firmly. Rows may omit the clone size; those that give it use once, few, many or a size class.

TGTGCCAGCAGCAACAGGGTAACCTTCTCCGAGCAGTACTTC | CASSNRVTFSEQYF | TRBJ2-7 | TRBV6-1 | . | many
TGCGCCAGCAGTGAGGGGGCAATGAACACCGGGGAGCTGTTTTTT | CASSEGAMNTGELFF | TRBJ2-2 | TRBV10-1 | . | few
TGCGCCAGCAGCGGGGGCATGGCCTACGAGCAGTACTTC | CASSGGMAYEQYF | TRBJ2-7 | TRBV5-1 | . | many
TGTGCCACCAGCAGAGAGAGGGGAATTGTTGGGCCCCAGCATTTT | CATSRERGIVGPQHF | TRBJ1-5 | TRBV15 | . | .
TGTGCCAGTAGTATAGAGCCCAACACTGAAGCTTTCTTT | CASSIEPNTEAFF | TRBJ1-1 | TRBV19 | . | many
TGTGCCAGCAGCACCCGACTAGGGGATACGCAGTATTTT | CASSTRLGDTQYF | TRBJ2-3 | TRBV7-2 | . | many
TGTGCCATCGCTCGACTAGCGGCGAACACCGGGGAGCTGTTTTTT | CAIARLAANTGELFF | TRBJ2-2 | TRBV10-3 | TRBD2 | few
TGTGCCAGTAGTGTGCCCCGCGCCGAGCAGTTCTTC | CASSVPRAEQFF | TRBJ2-1 | TRBV19 | . | .
TGTGCCAGCAGCGCAACTTCCGAAGCTTTCTTT | CASSATSEAFF | TRBJ1-1 | TRBV7-9 | . | .
TGTGCCAGCAGTGTGACAGGGGGGGGGAAAGATACGCAGTATTTT | CASSVTGGGKDTQYF | TRBJ2-3 | TRBV6-2/TRBV6-3 | TRBD1 | .
TGCGCCAGCAGCCTGGGGACTACCGCGGATACGCAGTATTTT | CASSLGTTADTQYF | TRBJ2-3 | TRBV5-1 | TRBD2 | .
TGTGCCAGCAGTTTAGCAGCGGGGGCTCAAGAGACCCAGTACTTC | CASSLAAGAQETQYF | TRBJ2-5 | TRBV12-3/TRBV12-4 | TRBD2 | many
TGCAGTGCTAGAGATGGGACGAGCATACAAGAGACCCAGTACTTC | CSARDGTSIQETQYF | TRBJ2-5 | TRBV20-1 | . | few
TGCAGCGCTGCAACCGGGACAGGGATGAACGAGCAGTACTTC | CSAATGTGMNEQYF | TRBJ2-7 | TRBV29-1 | TRBD1 | few
TGTGCCAGCAGTTACTCGAGCCTTAACTATGGCTACACCTTC | CASSYSSLNYGYTF | TRBJ1-2 | TRBV6-5 | . | few
TGTGCCAGCAGCTCTTGGGGGGCTCCCGCTGGAAACACCATATATTTT | CASSSWGAPAGNTIYF | TRBJ1-3 | TRBV12-3/TRBV12-4 | . | many
TGTGCCAGCAGTTGGGACTTCTATGGCTACACCTTC | CASSWDFYGYTF | TRBJ1-2 | TRBV28 | . | many
TGTGCCAGCAGTTACGCTACTAACTATGGCTACACCTTC | CASSYATNYGYTF | TRBJ1-2 | TRBV6-9 | . | .
TGCGCCAGCAGCCCCTCAGAGGGAGCCTCTGGAAACACCATATATTTT | CASSPSEGASGNTIYF | TRBJ1-3 | TRBV4-1 | . | .
TGTGCCAGCAGCTTATTGCGGGGCAAAAACATTCAGTACTTC | CASSLLRGKNIQYF | TRBJ2-4 | TRBV11-2 | . | few
TGTGCCAGCAGTTCTAGTTTAAAGACCCAGTACTTC | CASSSSLKTQYF | TRBJ2-5 | TRBV12-3/TRBV12-4 | . | many
TGTGCCAGCAGCTCCGACAGGATCGGACAGCCCCAGCATTTT | CASSSDRIGQPQHF | TRBJ1-5 | TRBV12-3/TRBV12-4 | . | .
TGTGCCAGCAGCTCCTCGACTGGTTCCTCGAACACCGGGGAGCTGTTTTTT | CASSSSTGSSNTGELFF | TRBJ2-2 | TRBV5-6 | . | few
TGCGCCAGCAGCTTGGTTCCTTTGAACAGGCCGACTAGCACAGATACGCAGTATTTT | CASSLVPLNRPTSTDTQYF | TRBJ2-3 | TRBV5-1 | . | many
TGTGCCTGTAGTATAGATCTACCGCAGGGCCAGGGCTACACCTTC | CACSIDLPQGQGYTF | TRBJ1-2 | TRBV19 | . | .
TGCAGTGCTAGCCCGACTAGCGGTCTTTCCACAGATACGCAGTATTTT | CSASPTSGLSTDTQYF | TRBJ2-3 | TRBV20-1 | TRBD2 | .
TGTGCCAGCAGTGAATGGTATAATCAGCCCCAGCATTTT | CASSEWYNQPQHF | TRBJ1-5 | TRBV2 | . | few
TGTGCCAGCAGCACTCGGACAGGGAGGTCTGGGTACGAGCAGTACTTC | CASSTRTGRSGYEQYF | TRBJ2-7 | TRBV7-8 | TRBD1 | many
TGTGCCAGCAGTTACTCGTGGGGTTTTGGAAACACCATATATTTT | CASSYSWGFGNTIYF | TRBJ1-3 | TRBV6-5 | . | few
TGTGCCAGCAGCCAGGGGGTAATCACTGAAGCTTTCTTT | CASSQGVITEAFF | TRBJ1-1 | TRBV3-1 | . | many
TGTGCCAGCAGTTTCGGGACAGGGGATTTCTCACCCCTCCACTTT | CASSFGTGDFSPLHF | TRBJ1-6 | TRBV28 | TRBD1 | .
TGCGCCAGCAGCTTCGGGACTGCCGGGCAGCCCCAGCATTTT | CASSFGTAGQPQHF | TRBJ1-5 | TRBV5-1 | . | .
TGTGCCAGCAGCCAACTGGAGGAGACCCAGTACTTC | CASSQLEETQYF | TRBJ2-5 | TRBV3-1 | . | many
TGTGCCAGCAGCTGGGGAACAGGGGTCGGGGAGACCCAGTACTTC | CASSWGTGVGETQYF | TRBJ2-5 | TRBV7-8 | TRBD1 | many
TGTGCCAGCAAGGAAACCGGAGATACGCAGTATTTT | CASKETGDTQYF | TRBJ2-3 | TRBV2 | . | many
TGTGCCAGCAGCCAGACGGGTACAGGACCACAAGAGACCCAGTACTTC | CASSQTGTGPQETQYF | TRBJ2-5 | TRBV3-1 | . | many
TGTGCCAGTAGTATGCTTTTGGATCAGCCCCAGCATTTT | CASSMLLDQPQHF | TRBJ1-5 | TRBV19 | . | .
TGTGCCAGCAGGGGTGTGATCAGCAATCAGCCCCAGCATTTT | CASRGVISNQPQHF | TRBJ1-5 | TRBV6-1 | . | .
TGCAGTGTTAAAAGGATGGGTGGGACTGAAGCTTTCTTT | CSVKRMGGTEAFF | TRBJ1-1 | TRBV20-1 | . | many
TGTGCCATCAGCCACAGGGCGGAAGCTTTCTTT | CAISHRAEAFF | TRBJ1-1 | TRBV10-3 | . | .
TGCAGCGTTGAATGGCGGGACTACAATGAGCAGTTCTTC | CSVEWRDYNEQFF | TRBJ2-1 | TRBV29-1 | . | few
TGTGCCAGCCGCCAGGGTCCGGGGGCAGCGGAGACCCAGTACTTC | CASRQGPGAAETQYF | TRBJ2-5 | TRBV6-1 | . | many
TGTGCCAGTAAGCAAGGGGGGCGGTCCTACGAGCAGTACTTC | CASKQGGRSYEQYF | TRBJ2-7 | TRBV28 | . | many
TGTGCCAGCAGCGTCGCAGGAACTACTAACTATGGCTACACCTTC | CASSVAGTTNYGYTF | TRBJ1-2 | TRBV9 | . | few
TGTGCCAGCAGCAACGCGGATACCGGTGAGCAGTTCTTC | CASSNADTGEQFF | TRBJ2-1 | TRBV7-9 | . | many
TGTGCCAGCAGTCACTCGGGACTCCGGGTAGATACGCAGTATTTT | CASSHSGLRVDTQYF | TRBJ2-3 | TRBV6-1 | . | many
TGCGCCAGCAGCCGATTCGCGGGTGGGTCGAACACTGAAGCTTTCTTT | CASSRFAGGSNTEAFF | TRBJ1-1 | TRBV4-1 | . | .
TGTGCCAGCAGCCAAGTGATTTACGAGCAGTACTTC | CASSQVIYEQYF | TRBJ2-7 | TRBV3-1 | . | .
TGCAGTGCTAGATCGGGGGTCAATGAGCAGTTCTTC | CSARSGVNEQFF | TRBJ2-1 | TRBV20-1 | . | .
TGTGCCAGCAGTTACTCCCGGGGAGGGGGGAAAGCTTTCTTT | CASSYSRGGGKAFF | TRBJ1-1 | TRBV6-2/TRBV6-3 | . | few
TGCAGCCACGACGGTGGGGTTGGCTACACCTTC | CSHDGGVGYTF | TRBJ1-2 | TRBV29-1 | . | many
TGCGCCAGCAGCTTGACTAGCGGGGGCTCGTACCAAGAGACCCAGTACTTC | CASSLTSGGSYQETQYF | TRBJ2-5 | TRBV5-1 | TRBD2 | few
TGTGCCAGCAGCCACCTGGGGGGAAGCACTGAAGCTTTCTTT | CASSHLGGSTEAFF | TRBJ1-1 | TRBV11-2 | . | many
TGCAGTGCTAGGCACGGGACAGGGTTAGACTCCTACGAGCAGTACTTC | CSARHGTGLDSYEQYF | TRBJ2-7 | TRBV20-1 | TRBD1 | many
TGCAGTGCTATTGGGGCAGATAATCAGCCCCAGCATTTT | CSAIGADNQPQHF | TRBJ1-5 | TRBV20-1 | . | .
TGTGCCAGCAGTGCGCCAGGGATGGATACGCAGTATTTT | CASSAPGMDTQYF | TRBJ2-3 | TRBV2 | . | few
TGTGCCAGCAGTGACAGCAGGGGCTACACCTTC | CASSDSRGYTF | TRBJ1-2 | TRBV11-2 | . | many
TGTGCCACCAGTGACCCCCGGAATAGCGGGGGGGCCGGGGAGCTGTTTTTT | CATSDPRNSGGAGELFF | TRBJ2-2 | TRBV24-1 | TRBD2 | .
. | CASSTSTGALGYTF | TRBJ1-2 | TRBV11-2 | . | many
TGTGCCAGCAGCTTCCAAGACAGGGATTACAATGAGCAGTTCTTC | CASSFQDRDYNEQFF | TRBJ2-1 | TRBV11-1 | TRBD1 | many